One and the same sample provided the 19 T cell receptor beta chains below, sequenced in a study of response to subunit inactivated influenza vaccine (dated by TCRdb to 2016 to 2019). The method was RT-PCR. The instrument was an Illumina HiSeq 2500. Using fastp at Q25 and MiXCR, TCRdb reprocessed the public reads and kept productive beta chains. A single entry per CDR3 protein holds the most common genes and DNA from its merged rows. In this sample the table shows about 540,000 distinct CDR3 sequences, approximately 24% of which occur a single time. The ten largest clones take up 2.8% of the sample. This sample also belongs to another study, concerning T cells expressing NK-cell markers. Reported in the second study: 5'RACE template switching, by which a universal primer site and unique molecular identifiers were added, was used to make TCR beta cDNA libraries.

The input for sequencing was CD4+ T cells sorted from PBMCs, taken roughly 12 days after vaccination. The receptors come from a man aged 50-60 years who received an inactivated influenza vaccine. Donor details come from another sample of the same person, matched by shared clones.

This clonotype has a count of ten or more. J is TRBJ2-7 and V is TRBV7-2, with 7 bases identical to TRBD1. CDR1 is SGHTA and CDR2 is FQGNSA in the germline V gene. The junction had 3 bases not matched to a gene; V was cut back by 2 bases and J by 2 bases. This CDR3 has 14 amino acids. The CDR3 spells CASSLWQGAYEQYF. Written as DNA, the CDR3 is TGTGCCAGCAGCTTATGGCAGGGGGCCTACGAGCAGTACTTC.

The table lists this clonotype with a few counts. J is TRBJ2-3 and V is TRBV11-2; 9 nucleotides agree with TRBD2. The germline V gene has CDR1 SGHAT and CDR2 FQNNGV. Losses at the gene ends were 2 bases for V and 0 bases for J; bases not matched to a gene: 3. The CDR3 extends over 16 amino acids. The CDR3 bases are TGTGCCAGCAGCTTAAGACTAGCGGAAAGCACAGATACGCAGTATTTT. It encodes CASSLRLAESTDTQYF.

The gene calls are TRBV6-2 or TRBV6-3 and TRBJ1-1, with 9 bases matching TRBD1. Unmatched junction bases numbered 6, after V lost 1 base and J lost 0 bases. The germline CDR1 and CDR2 sequences are MNHEY and SVGEGT. The CDR3 extends over 17 amino acids. The CDR3 DNA follows: TGTGCCAGCAGTTACTACACTGGACAGGGGATGAACACTGAAGCTTTCTTT. Translating it yields CASSYYTGQGMNTEAFF.

The V gene is TRBV4-2, the J gene TRBJ2-3, with unresolved D. The V gene lost 0 bases and the J gene lost 8 bases, with 6 bases spanning the gap. CDR3 length: 12 residues. Germline V lookup: CDR1 LGHNA, CDR2 YNFKEQ. Here the CDR3 reads CASSQERATQYF. The CDR3 DNA follows: TGTGCCAGCAGCCAAGAAAGAGCTACGCAGTATTTT.

V is TRBV5-4 and J is TRBJ2-7, with 8 bases that match TRBD1. With 4 bases clipped from V and 1 base from J, the junction kept 7 bases outside the gene matches. The CDR3 is 15 amino acids. Germline CDR1 SGHNT, CDR2 YYREEE (reference sequence). In DNA, the CDR3 is TGTGCCAGCAGCGTGGGTGGACAGGGATCCTACGAGCAGTACTTC. Its translation is CASSVGGQGSYEQYF.

A word on this clonotype: This may come from a read error, since a much larger clone is one base off. Here the CDR3 reads CALSASGRDTQYF. The CDR3 DNA follows: TGTGCCCTCAGTGCTAGCGGGAGAGATACGCAGTATTTT. The chain uses TRBV10-3 and TRBJ2-3, with 10 bases aligning to TRBD2. Germline V gene lookup returns CDR1 ENHRY and CDR2 SYGVKD. This CDR3 comprises 13 residues.

The chain employs TRBV12-3 or TRBV12-4 and TRBJ2-3; 7 bases match TRBD2. V was pared by 3 bases and J by 0 bases, with 6 bases of the junction left unmatched. The length of the CDR3 is 16 residues. CDR3: CASSFALAVSTDTQYF. The CDR3 region has the DNA TGTGCCAGCAGTTTCGCGCTAGCGGTTAGCACAGATACGCAGTATTTT.

The chain joins TRBV5-1 to TRBJ1-1; 7 positions match TRBD1. After removal of 8 bases from V and 3 bases from J, the junction contained 10 bases not matched to a gene. CDR1 SGHRS and CDR2 YFSETQ come from the germline V gene. This CDR3 region has 14 residues. This CDR3 reads CASTIGGLDTEAFF. As DNA, the CDR3 is TGCGCCAGTACGATAGGGGGCCTGGACACTGAAGCTTTCTTT.

The chain carries TRBV28 and TRBJ2-7; a possible D gene is TRBD2 (5 bases). In germline, CDR1 is MDHEN, CDR2 SYDVKM. Trimming removed 10 bases from V and 4 bases from J, with 11 bases in between. This CDR3 spans 11 amino acids. The CDR3 region is CATTTGYEQYF. In DNA, the CDR3 is TGTGCCACCACGACGGGGTACGAGCAGTACTTC.

This clonotype has a handful of counts. V is TRBV3-1 and J is TRBJ2-5; D perhaps matches TRBD1 (7 bases). The germline V and J ends were trimmed by 3 bases and 2 bases, with 10 bases remaining between them. This CDR3 has 14 amino acids. Germline-derived CDR1 and CDR2 are LGHDT and YNNKEL (reference sequence). Written as DNA, the CDR3 is TGTGCCAGCAGCCAGGGGGGACAGCAAGAGACCCAGTACTTC. Translating gives CASSQGGQQETQYF.

CDR3 amino acids: CASSSSGQGSDTQYF. For the CDR3, the DNA is TGCGCCAGCAGCTCCTCGGGACAGGGCTCAGATACGCAGTATTTT. This chain uses TRBV5-1 with TRBJ2-3, with 9 bases that match TRBD1. J lost 4 bases, V lost 3 bases, and 6 bases had no gene match. This CDR3 has 15 amino acids. Germline values: CDR1 SGHRS, CDR2 YFSETQ.

The sample holds a few counts of this clonotype. V and J are TRBV5-1 and TRBJ2-1, with 7 bases that match TRBD2. The CDR3 length is 15 residues. Germline values: CDR1 SGHRS, CDR2 YFSETQ. Unmatched junction bases numbered 11, after V lost 3 bases and J lost 8 bases. Here the CDR3 reads CASSYQRGGMDEQFF. CDR3 in DNA: TGCGCCAGCAGCTACCAGCGGGGCGGGATGGATGAGCAGTTCTTC.

This clonotype came up a few times. The chain is built from TRBV7-9 and TRBJ1-1, with a tentative D call TRBD1 (6 bases). Germline CDR1 reads SEHNR; CDR2 reads FQNEAQ (reference sequence). This CDR3 is 16 amino acids long. Between the trimmed V and J ends, which lost 1 base and 4 bases, there was a span of 16 bases. DNA of the CDR3: TGTGCCAGCAGCTTAGAAGGTCCGGGGGCAGGCACTGAAGCTTTCTTT. Amino acid sequence: CASSLEGPGAGTEAFF. Full variable domain (remainder filled in from reference TRBV7-9 and TRBJ1-1): DTGVSQNPRHKITKRGQNVTFRCDPISEHNRLYWYRQTLGQGPEFLTYFQNEAQLEKSRLLSDRFSAERPKGSFSTLEIQRTEQGDSAMYLCASSLEGPGAGTEAFFGQGTRLTVV.

J is TRBJ2-7 and V is TRBV5-8, with 7 positions matching TRBD1. Germline assignment: CDR1 SGHTS and CDR2 YDEGEE. This CDR3 has 15 residues. J lost 4 bases, V lost 4 bases, and 11 bases had no gene match. The CDR3: CASSPPNRGDYEQYF. The CDR3 DNA is TGTGCCAGCAGCCCCCCAAACAGGGGAGATTACGAGCAGTACTTC.

This clonotype occurred a few times. The junction shows a germline mismatch at one end, possibly a read error. V gene TRBV20-1 combines with J gene TRBJ2-4; D possibly corresponds to TRBD2 (5 bases). CDR1 DFQATT and CDR2 SNEGSKA come from the germline V gene (reference sequence). The CDR3 contains 14 residues. DNA of the CDR3: TGCAGTGCCCCGAGCGGCTTAGCCAACAACATTCAGTACTTC. This gives the protein CSAPSGLANNIQYF.

The V gene is TRBV7-9, the J gene TRBJ2-2; D gene uncertain. The CDR3 covers 13 residues. V lost 4 bases and J 6 bases, leaving 9 bases between the germline ends. CDR1 and CDR2 from the germline V gene are SEHNR and FQNEAQ (reference sequence). The CDR3 DNA follows: TGTGCCAGCAGCTCTAATTCGCCCGGGGAGCTGTTTTTT. The encoded protein is CASSSNSPGELFF.

This clonotype showed up just a few times. The chain uses TRBV11-2 and TRBJ1-2; D call uncertain. The V gene's germline CDR1 is SGHAT and CDR2 FQNNGV. V gave up 1 base and J gave up 1 base, with 10 bases separating them. The CDR3 consists of 15 residues. The DNA for the CDR3 is TGTGCCAGCAGCTTAGGTCAGATACTTAACTATGGCTACACCTTC. It yields the protein CASSLGQILNYGYTF.

Only a few counts were recorded for this clonotype. The chain employs TRBV12-3 or TRBV12-4 and TRBJ2-7; the D is unclear. This CDR3 spans 14 amino acids. V was pared by 5 bases and J by 3 bases, with 14 bases between. The CDR3 region is CASSPFFGNYEQYF. The CDR3 DNA reads TGTGCCAGCAGTCCTTTTTTTGGGAACTACGAGCAGTACTTC.

This clonotype came up a few times. V is TRBV4-2 and J is TRBJ2-1, with 12 nucleotides matching TRBD1. The J segment lost 9 bases and the V segment lost 1 base, leaving 4 bases of the junction unmatched. The length of the CDR3 is 15 residues. Per the germline V gene, CDR1 is LGHNA and CDR2 is YNFKEQ. The CDR3 reads CASSQVGTGGLEQFF. The CDR3 coding sequence is TGTGCCAGCAGCCAAGTCGGGACAGGGGGCCTTGAGCAGTTCTTC.